What follows is one T cell receptor beta chain and its context. Trimming cost V 4 bases and J 7 bases; bases outside gene matches: 13. This CDR3 is 15 amino acids long. Per the germline V gene, CDR1 is LGHDT and CDR2 is YNNKEL (reference sequence). Only in-frame clones appear in the TCRdb table, and some are missing; sequencing was by immunoSEQ multiplex PCR. The sample includes 100,000 or so clones, 89% seen only once; the top ten take 44%. This sample was included in a study of T cell responses to AZD1222 COVID-19 vaccine. The sample here was peripheral blood, taken 28 days after the second AZD1222 dose. The rearrangement uses TRBV3-1 (or the pseudogene TRBV3-2) and TRBJ2-7; 7 bases align to TRBD2. The sequence was obtained from an adult who received the AZD1222 COVID-19 vaccine. The CDR3 DNA is TGTGCCAGCAGCCTCCGGACTAGGGGAGTTGGTGAGCAGTACTTC. Protein: CASSLRTRGVGEQYF.